This is a list of T cell receptor beta chains from one sample in a study of blood T cell repertoires in COVID-19. This table comes from immunoSEQ multiplex PCR, and its TCRdb copy is limited to in-frame clones, with some not included. The table includes about 78,000 clones, around nine tenths detected once. The sequenced sample was peripheral blood. The source of these receptors is a man aged 45 to 65 with active or convalescent COVID-19. CDR3s include the opening cysteine and the closing phenylalanine or tryptophan. D genes are given only for firm matches. For some rows the clone size is stated as once, few or many, or as a class when expanded; others skip it.

V	D	size	J	DNA	CDR3
TRBV2	-	-	TRBJ1-2	TGTGCCAGCAGCAACACAGGAGGGGGCTACACCTTC	CASSNTGGGYTF
TRBV6-6	-	-	TRBJ1-2	TGTGCCAGCAGAGACGAGCAGGGAAGCGGCTACACCTTC	CASRDEQGSGYTF
TRBV6-5	TRBD1	-	TRBJ2-5	TGTGCCAGCAGTTACTTTGGACAGGGGGCAAAAGAGACCCAGTACTTC	CASSYFGQGAKETQYF
TRBV23-1	-	-	TRBJ1-6	TGCGCCAGCAGTCCGACAGAGAGATCACCCCTCCACTTT	CASSPTERSPLHF
TRBV7-9	TRBD2	-	TRBJ2-3	TGTGCCAGCAGCTTGATAGCGGGGGGTGTAGATACGCAGTATTTT	CASSLIAGGVDTQYF
TRBV7-2	TRBD2	-	TRBJ2-5	TGTGCCAGCAGCTCCGGACTAGCGAAAGAGACCCAGTACTTC	CASSSGLAKETQYF
TRBV30	TRBD1	few	TRBJ2-1	TGTGCCTGGAGTAAAGTAACAGGGGTTATCAATGAGCAGTTCTTC	CAWSKVTGVINEQFF
TRBV18	-	-	TRBJ1-1	TGTGCCAGCTCACCAGATACAGGGAACACTGAAGCTTTCTTT	CASSPDTGNTEAFF
TRBV9	-	-	TRBJ2-2	TGTGCCAGCAGCGTAGGGAGGACAGCCACCGGGGAGCTGTTTTTT	CASSVGRTATGELFF
TRBV28	-	-	TRBJ1-6	TGTGCCAGCAGCCCCTGGGGGGAAAGTGGTTCACCCCTCCACTTT	CASSPWGESGSPLHF
TRBV5-4	-	-	TRBJ1-1	TGTGCCAGCAGTTATATCAGTGATTCGAACACTGAAGCTTTCTTT	CASSYISDSNTEAFF
TRBV7-7	TRBD1	-	TRBJ2-5	TGTGCCAGCAGCGTGGGACAGGGAGATGGGACCCAGTACTTC	CASSVGQGDGTQYF
TRBV5-1	TRBD2	-	TRBJ2-5	TGCGCCAGCAGCCCCGGGGGCGGGGGGGCACAAGAGACCCAGTACTTC	CASSPGGGGAQETQYF
TRBV29-1	TRBD1	-	TRBJ1-3	TGCAGCGCTGACAGGGATGGTGGAAACACCATATATTTT	CSADRDGGNTIYF
TRBV4-3	TRBD1	-	TRBJ2-3	TGCGCCAGCAGCCAAGAACTCGGGACAGTGACTACGCAGTATTTT	CASSQELGTVTTQYF
TRBV28	TRBD1	-	TRBJ1-4	TGTGCCAGCAGTTTATGGACAGGGGGGAATGAAAAACTGTTTTTT	CASSLWTGGNEKLFF
TRBV28	-	-	TRBJ1-4	TGTGCCAGCAGAGGGGACTCCGCCACTAATGAAAAACTGTTTTTT	CASRGDSATNEKLFF
TRBV5-1	TRBD2	medium-sized	TRBJ2-7	TGCGCCAGCAGCCAGGGACTAGCGGGGTACGAGCAGTACTTC	CASSQGLAGYEQYF
TRBV9	-	-	TRBJ2-7	TGTGCCAGCAGCGTAGGAGGGGACGGGAGCTACGAGCAGTACTTC	CASSVGGDGSYEQYF
TRBV4-3	TRBD1	-	TRBJ1-4	TGCGCCAGCAGCCTTTACAGGGGGCGAGATGAAAAACTGTTTTTT	CASSLYRGRDEKLFF
TRBV6-5	-	-	TRBJ2-3	TGTGCCAGCAGTCAACGGGACTCCGCAGATACGCAGTATTTT	CASSQRDSADTQYF
TRBV6-5	TRBD2	-	TRBJ2-5	TGTGCCAGCAGTCGAAGCGGGGGAGAGACCCAGTACTTC	CASSRSGGETQYF
TRBV6-5	TRBD1	-	TRBJ1-1	TGTGCCAGCAGCTCCGGACAGGGGGGGGACACTGAAGCTTTCTTT	CASSSGQGGDTEAFF
TRBV13	TRBD1	-	TRBJ1-6	TGTGCCAGCACGAAATCCGTATCGACAGGGAATAATTCACCCCTCCACTTT	CASTKSVSTGNNSPLHF